This entry lists 28 T cell receptor beta chains sequenced from one sample in a study of PD-1 blockade in mismatch repair-deficient tumors. TCRdb's table, derived via immunoSEQ multiplex PCR, lists solely in-frame clones and lacks some. The sample has 45,000 to 60,000 clones; around 73% are singletons. Material: peripheral blood, obtained 4 weeks after starting pembrolizumab. The source is an adult with mismatch repair-deficient cancer.

V and J are TRBV5-4 and TRBJ2-5; 12 bases fit TRBD2. This CDR3 region has 16 residues. With 0 bases clipped from V and 5 bases from J, the junction kept 5 bases outside the gene matches. Germline CDR1 reads SGHNT; CDR2 reads YYREEE (reference sequence). CDR3 coding DNA: TGTGCCAGCAGCTTGGGACTAGCGGGAGTTGGGGAGACCCAGTACTTC. Amino acid sequence: CASSLGLAGVGETQYF. The full variable domain, completed using reference TRBV5-4 and TRBJ2-5, is ETGVTQSPTHLIKTRGQQVTLRCSSQSGHNTVSWYQQALGQGPQFIFQYYREEENGRGNFPPRFSGLQFPNYSSELNVNALELDDSALYLCASSLGLAGVGETQYFGPGTRLLVL.

This clone was seen only once. The chain joins TRBV7-9 to TRBJ1-1; D remains ambiguous. The CDR3 has 15 amino acids. Deletions cut 3 bases from V and 4 bases from J, with 15 bases between. The germline V gene encodes CDR1 SEHNR and CDR2 FQNEAQ (reference sequence). The DNA for the CDR3 is TGTGCCAGCAGCTTTAGGTTCGGGATTTCCACTGAAGCTTTCTTT. Its translation is CASSFRFGISTEAFF.

This chain links TRBV10-3 with TRBJ2-2, with 7 bases matching TRBD2. This CDR3 comprises 15 residues. Per germline, CDR1 ENHRY and CDR2 SYGVKD. V shed 6 bases and J 0 bases; nucleotides not matched to a gene: 4. The CDR3 DNA sequence: TGTGCCATCAGCCCCGGGACTACGAACACCGGGGAGCTGTTTTTT. Its protein is CAISPGTTNTGELFF.

The chain carries TRBV5-4 and TRBJ2-7; D tentatively reads TRBD1 or TRBD2 (6 bases each). This CDR3 is built from 14 residues. Trimming left V 3 bases short and J 4 bases short, with 14 bases between. Germline CDR1 SGHNT, CDR2 YYREEE (reference sequence). The CDR3, as DNA: TGTGCCAGCAGCTCCACGGGGGCGAGGTACGAGCAGTACTTC. Protein: CASSSTGARYEQYF.

This chain joins TRBV6-5 and TRBJ2-2; a weak D match, TRBD1 (5 bases). The ends were cut back, 4 bases at V and 0 bases at J, with 9 bases in the middle. This CDR3 spans 15 amino acids. Per the germline V gene, CDR1 is MNHEY and CDR2 is SVGAGI. The CDR3 protein is CASSSTDTNTGELFF. The DNA of the CDR3 is TGTGCCAGCAGTTCGACAGACACGAACACCGGGGAGCTGTTTTTT.

J is TRBJ1-3 and V is TRBV14; D is perhaps TRBD1 (6 bases). This CDR3 region has 14 residues. The V and J ends lost 4 bases and 2 bases respectively, with 9 bases between them. Germline assignment: CDR1 SGHDN and CDR2 FVKESK. CDR3 coding DNA: TGTGCCAGCAGCCCCCACAGGGCTGGAAACACCATATATTTT. This encodes CASSPHRAGNTIYF.

The chain recombines TRBV13 with TRBJ2-1; 8 nucleotides match TRBD1. Germline CDR1 is PRHDT and CDR2 is FYEKMQ (reference sequence). CDR3 size: 16 residues. The junction had 7 bases not matched to a gene; V was cut back by 5 bases and J by 1 base. The CDR3 region is CASSLRTGPSYNEQFF. As DNA, the CDR3 is TGTGCCAGCAGCCTCCGGACAGGGCCGTCCTACAATGAGCAGTTCTTC. The full variable domain, with the rest looked up from reference TRBV13 and TRBJ2-1, is AAGVIQSPRHLIKEKRETATLKCYPIPRHDTVYWYQQGPGQDPQFLISFYEKMQSDKGSIPDRFSAQQFSDYHSELNMSSLELGDSALYFCASSLRTGPSYNEQFFGPGTRLTVL.

The V and J genes are TRBV5-1 and TRBJ1-1; no firm D call. Germline V gives CDR1 SGHRS, CDR2 YFSETQ. V gave up 1 base and J gave up 2 bases, with 9 bases separating them. The length of the CDR3 is 14 residues. The DNA of the CDR3 is TGCGCCAGCAGCTTGCCAGAGACAAACACTGAAGCTTTCTTT. It is translated as CASSLPETNTEAFF.

This clone is classed as medium-sized. The chain employs TRBV28 and TRBJ1-1; no definite D call. The V and J ends lost 2 bases and 0 bases respectively, with 13 bases between them. Germline CDR1 is MDHEN and CDR2 is SYDVKM. This CDR3 spans 16 amino acids. The CDR3 region has the DNA TGTGCCAGCAGTTTAACCCTCCGGAACCTGAACACTGAAGCTTTCTTT. As protein: CASSLTLRNLNTEAFF.

This sequence joins TRBV21-1 and TRBJ2-5; no DNA check was done on the table's D call, TRBD2. TRBV21-1 is termed a pseudogene. CDR3 length: 17 amino acids. The CDR3 sequence is CASSKFVTSGVQETQYF. Written as DNA, the CDR3 is TGTGCCAGCAGCAAATTTGTGACTAGCGGGGTCCAAGAGACCCAGTACTTC.

The sample holds a few counts of this clone. This chain joins TRBV5-4 and TRBJ1-1, with D hard to call. The CDR3 consists of 13 residues. V dropped 1 base and J dropped 1 base, with 5 bases sitting between them. Germline V gene lookup returns CDR1 SGHNT and CDR2 YYREEE (reference sequence). The CDR3 here is CASSLSTNTEAFF. CDR3 nucleotides: TGTGCCAGCAGCTTGTCGACGAACACTGAAGCTTTCTTT.

The V and J genes are TRBV4-2 and TRBJ2-2; tentatively, D is TRBD2 (7 bases). The V and J ends lost 11 bases and 4 bases respectively, with 17 bases between them. Germline loops: CDR1 LGHNA, CDR2 YNFKEQ. The CDR3 is 14 amino acids. CDR3 sequence reads: CASLGGGSTGELFF. The CDR3 DNA reads as TGTGCCTCCCTGGGAGGGGGTAGCACCGGGGAGCTGTTTTTT.

The V and J genes are TRBV7-9 and TRBJ1-4, with D maybe TRBD1 (6 bases). Germline V CDR1 and CDR2: SEHNR, FQNEAQ (reference sequence). V lost 1 base and J 3 bases, leaving 15 bases between the germline ends. The CDR3 has 17 amino acids. DNA for the CDR3: TGTGCCAGCAGCTTAGTATCGGGGGGCGCGGCTAATGAAAAACTGTTTTTT. It specifies CASSLVSGGAANEKLFF. Together with reference TRBV7-9 and TRBJ1-4, the CDR3 gives the full variable domain: DTGVSQNPRHKITKRGQNVTFRCDPISEHNRLYWYRQTLGQGPEFLTYFQNEAQLEKSRLLSDRFSAERPKGSFSTLEIQRTEQGDSAMYLCASSLVSGGAANEKLFFGSGTQLSVL.

This clone was seen a handful of times. The rearrangement joins TRBV30 to TRBJ2-4; either TRBD1 or TRBD2 may fit D (5 bases each). This CDR3 region has 13 residues. Germline V gene lookup returns CDR1 GTSNPN and CDR2 SVGIG (reference sequence). V was pared by 4 bases and J by 6 bases, with 13 bases between. The CDR3 here is CAWTRDPGNIQYF. The CDR3, as DNA: TGTGCCTGGACCCGGGACCCGGGAAACATTCAGTACTTC.

Only a few counts were recorded for this clone. The J gene is TRBJ2-7, the V gene TRBV11-2; 8 bases fit TRBD2. Germline assignment: CDR1 SGHAT and CDR2 FQNNGV. The CDR3 has 15 residues. V lost 3 bases to trimming and J lost 5 bases; unmatched junction nucleotides: 9. CDR3 in DNA: TGTGCCAGCAGCTTTAATCCGGGAGGGATGAACGAGCAGTACTTC. This codes for CASSFNPGGMNEQYF.

As DNA, the CDR3 is TGTGCCAGCGAACAGGGGGTCGGAGGCGATGAGCAGTTCTTC. As protein: CASEQGVGGDEQFF. The rearrangement uses TRBV10-3 and TRBJ2-1, with 8 bases matching TRBD1. This CDR3 is 14 amino acids long. V was pared by 10 bases and J by 8 bases, with 13 bases of the junction left unmatched. The germline V gene encodes CDR1 ENHRY and CDR2 SYGVKD.

The chain carries TRBV10-3 and TRBJ2-7; no clear D gene. There are 14 residues in the CDR3. Trimming left V 0 bases short and J 2 bases short, with 8 bases between. CDR1 and CDR2 (germline): ENHRY, SYGVKD. In nucleotides, the CDR3 is TGTGCCATCAGTGAGTCGGGTAGCACCTACGAGCAGTACTTC. This sequence encodes CAISESGSTYEQYF.

V gene TRBV9 combines with J gene TRBJ2-3; 11 bases match TRBD2. Trimming cost V 4 bases and J 5 bases; bases outside gene matches: 6. CDR1 is SGDLS and CDR2 is YYNGEE in the germline V gene. The CDR3 spans 15 residues. The DNA for the CDR3 is TGTGCCAGCAGCCCACTAGCGGGAGTGGGAGATACGCAGTATTTT. It encodes CASSPLAGVGDTQYF.

This chain uses TRBV5-1 with TRBJ2-4, with TRBD2 identical over 8 bases. The CDR3 length is 14 residues. Germline values: CDR1 SGHRS, CDR2 YFSETQ. The V segment lost 5 bases and the J segment 0 bases; nucleotides outside the gene matches: 1. The CDR3 region is CASRAGGAKNIQYF. The CDR3 coding sequence is TGCGCCAGCAGGGCGGGGGGAGCCAAAAACATTCAGTACTTC. The full variable domain, rest sourced from reference TRBV5-1 and TRBJ2-4, is KAGVTQTPRYLIKTRGQQVTLSCSPISGHRSVSWYQQTPGQGLQFLFEYFSETQRNKGNFPGRFSGRQFSNSRSEMNVSTLELGDSALYLCASRAGGAKNIQYFGAGTRLSVL.

In this sample, this clone turned up once. The chain carries TRBV6-5 and TRBJ1-1, with 7 bases identical to TRBD1. Germline V gene sequence: CDR1 MNHEY, CDR2 SVGAGI. The CDR3 runs 15 residues. The V segment lost 0 bases and the J segment 5 bases; nucleotides outside the gene matches: 6. CDR3 sequence reads: CASSYSPGGDTEAFF. Written as DNA, the CDR3 is TGTGCCAGCAGTTACTCTCCAGGGGGTGATACTGAAGCTTTCTTT.

This clone showed up just a few times. The genes are TRBV30 and TRBJ1-2; TRBD1 matches at 8 bases. This CDR3 is built from 11 residues. The junction had 2 bases not matched to a gene; V was cut back by 3 bases and J by 8 bases. The germline gives CDR1 GTSNPN, CDR2 SVGIG (reference sequence). CDR3 sequence (DNA): TGTGCCTGGAGCACAGGGGGAGGCTACACCTTC. Its translation is CAWSTGGGYTF.

This sequence joins TRBV5-6 and TRBJ2-3; 8 bases line up with TRBD2. Germline V lookup: CDR1 SGHDT, CDR2 YYEEEE. The CDR3 loop spans 15 amino acids. The J segment lost 3 bases and the V segment lost 0 bases, leaving 3 bases of the junction unmatched. CDR3 coding DNA: TGTGCCAGCAGCTTGGTTGCGGGAGGTACAGATACGCAGTATTTT. Translated, it gives CASSLVAGGTDTQYF.

The J gene is TRBJ2-2, the V gene TRBV28; 10 nucleotides align to TRBD2. CDR1 and CDR2 (germline): MDHEN, SYDVKM. The CDR3 runs to 17 residues. J gave up 1 base and V 2 bases, and 4 bases lay outside the gene matches. The CDR3 bases are TGTGCCAGCAGTTTACCTAGCGGGGGAAGGAACACCGGGGAGCTGTTTTTT. Its translation is CASSLPSGGRNTGELFF.

The rearrangement uses TRBV5-4 and TRBJ1-2, with D perhaps matching TRBD1 (6 bases). Trimming pared 5 bases from V and 2 bases from J, leaving 13 bases between. Germline assignment: CDR1 SGHNT and CDR2 YYREEE (reference sequence). The CDR3 covers 14 residues. In DNA, the CDR3 is TGTGCCAGCAGGGGGCCGGGACACAACTATGGCTACACCTTC. Translated, it gives CASRGPGHNYGYTF.

This chain joins TRBV6-1 and TRBJ2-1; 14 bases fit TRBD2. CDR3 length: 15 residues. The V segment lost 9 bases and the J segment 9 bases; nucleotides outside the gene matches: 10. Germline V gene sequence: CDR1 MNHNS, CDR2 SASEGT. The CDR3 is CASREGLAGVGEQFF. CDR3 in DNA: TGTGCCAGTAGAGAGGGACTAGCGGGAGTGGGTGAGCAGTTCTTC.

The chain carries TRBV5-1 and TRBJ2-3; D not resolved. V was trimmed by 4 bases and J by 6 bases, leaving 15 bases between them. CDR1 and CDR2 (germline): SGHRS, YFSETQ. CDR3 length: 14 residues. The CDR3 here is CASSPEYQADTQYF. As DNA, the CDR3 is TGCGCCAGCAGCCCGGAGTACCAGGCGGATACGCAGTATTTT.

V gene TRBV27 combines with J gene TRBJ1-4, with D tentatively TRBD1 (5 bases). Deletions cut 5 bases from V and 3 bases from J, with 13 bases between. The CDR3 consists of 15 residues. Germline V gives CDR1 MNHEY, CDR2 SMNVEV (reference sequence). The CDR3 DNA is TGTGCCAGCAGTCCTCCAGGGTCCGCTAATGAAAAACTGTTTTTT. It yields the protein CASSPPGSANEKLFF.

The chain links TRBV7-6 to TRBJ2-2; either TRBD1 or TRBD2 may fit D (5 bases each). CDR1 and CDR2 (germline): SGHVS, FNYEAQ. This CDR3 spans 15 amino acids. Trimming pared 7 bases from V and 1 base from J, leaving 13 bases between. The CDR3 bases are TGTGCCAGCAATTCGGGGCAGGGGAACACCGGGGAGCTGTTTTTT. This gives the protein CASNSGQGNTGELFF.